These 24 T cell receptor beta chains were all obtained from the same sample, sequenced in a study of beta chain features in type 1 diabetes. Study results and caveats: Among all four CD4+ subsets, Type 1 diabetes patients had TCRB CDR3s that were moderately but significantly shorter.

Isolated RNA was reverse transcribed in full, so expressed TCRB transcripts were sequenced. Some clones are missing from TCRdb's copy, which holds only in-frame ones; the method was immunoSEQ multiplex PCR. Of about 70,000 clones listed, just under 50% are singletons. Antigens of these TCRs are unknown. The sequenced material came from central memory CD4+ T cells from blood. The receptors here all came from a man aged 25 to 40 with type 1 diabetes.

The chain links TRBV27 to TRBJ2-7; weak D call: TRBD2 (5 bases). CDR3 size: 16 residues. CDR1 and CDR2 (germline): MNHEY, SMNVEV (reference sequence). V was pared by 3 bases and J by 2 bases, with 17 bases between. DNA of the CDR3: TGTGCCAGCAGTTTCCCTACATCGAGGGAAACCTACGAGCAGTACTTC. Its protein is CASSFPTSRETYEQYF.

This chain links TRBV5-1 with TRBJ2-1; weak D call: TRBD1 (5 bases). The germline V and J ends were trimmed by 0 bases and 7 bases, with 11 bases remaining between them. Germline V gene sequence: CDR1 SGHRS, CDR2 YFSETQ. The CDR3 runs 14 residues. CDR3 in amino acids: CASSLANQGNEQFF. CDR3 coding DNA: TGCGCCAGCAGCTTGGCTAACCAGGGAAATGAGCAGTTCTTC.

This clone was observed a handful of times. The chain links TRBV5-1 to TRBJ1-4; perhaps TRBD1 as D (5 bases). The CDR3 is 14 amino acids. The V end lost 7 bases, the J end lost 6 bases, and 16 bases lay between the germline ends. Germline V lookup: CDR1 SGHRS, CDR2 YFSETQ. CDR3 sequence: CASRPAGGYEKLFF. The CDR3 DNA follows: TGCGCCAGCCGACCGGCCGGGGGATATGAAAAACTGTTTTTT.

This chain links TRBV7-6 with TRBJ2-7; D perhaps matches TRBD2 (8 bases). From germline, CDR1 is SGHVS and CDR2 FNYEAQ. The germline V and J ends were trimmed by 3 bases and 3 bases, with 30 bases remaining between them. This CDR3 region has 20 residues. The CDR3 sequence: CASSFFREGLPEGASYEQYF. CDR3 sequence (DNA): TGTGCCAGCAGCTTTTTCCGGGAGGGCCTCCCAGAGGGGGCGAGCTACGAGCAGTACTTC.

The rearrangement uses TRBV7-2 and TRBJ1-5; the D gene is possibly TRBD1 (6 bases). CDR3 length: 15 residues. CDR1 SGHTA and CDR2 FQGNSA come from the germline V gene. V was clipped by 4 bases and J by 4 bases, with 14 bases between them. CDR3: CASSSPGGANQPQHF. CDR3 nucleotides: TGTGCCAGCAGCTCACCCGGGGGGGCTAATCAGCCCCAGCATTTT.

The gene calls are TRBV27 and TRBJ2-7; 7 positions agree with TRBD2. J was trimmed by 5 bases and V by 0 bases; bases with no gene match: 10. Germline loops: CDR1 MNHEY, CDR2 SMNVEV (reference sequence). This CDR3 is built from 16 residues. CDR3 bases: TGTGCCAGCAGTTTATCCCCCTTGCGGGAGACGGACGAGCAGTACTTC. This encodes CASSLSPLRETDEQYF.

The J gene is TRBJ2-3, the V gene TRBV5-1; TRBD2 agrees at 9 bases. This CDR3 is built from 18 residues. Losses at the gene ends were 0 bases for V and 5 bases for J; bases not matched to a gene: 13. Germline CDR1 reads SGHRS; CDR2 reads YFSETQ. CDR3 coding DNA: TGCGCCAGCAGCTTGGAAGCGGCGCTTAGCGGGGGTGGAGATACGCAGTATTTT. Its translation: CASSLEAALSGGGDTQYF.

This clone was detected only a few times. This sequence joins TRBV9 and TRBJ1-6, with a tentative D call TRBD1 (6 bases). The CDR3 covers 15 residues. Germline values: CDR1 SGDLS, CDR2 YYNGEE. The V and J ends lost 0 bases and 7 bases respectively, with 11 bases between them. The DNA of the CDR3 is TGTGCCAGCAGCGTAGAGGGGACAAGCAATTCACCCCTCCACTTT. Protein: CASSVEGTSNSPLHF.

This clone was found a few times. The chain combines TRBV19 with TRBJ1-4; the D gene is possibly TRBD1 (5 bases). CDR1 and CDR2 from the germline V gene are LNHDA and SQIVND (reference sequence). This CDR3 is 13 amino acids long. The germline V and J ends were trimmed by 6 bases and 8 bases, with 13 bases remaining between them. CDR3 sequence reads: CASRGRAEEKLFF. Here the CDR3 DNA reads TGTGCCAGTAGGGGCAGGGCGGAAGAAAAACTGTTTTTT.

The chain recombines TRBV9 with TRBJ2-2, with 8 bases matching TRBD2. Germline CDR1 reads SGDLS; CDR2 reads YYNGEE. With 3 bases clipped from V and 3 bases from J, the junction kept 10 bases outside the gene matches. The CDR3 runs 17 residues. The CDR3 is CASSGLSGRRYTGELFF. The DNA for the CDR3 is TGTGCCAGCAGCGGACTGAGCGGGAGAAGGTACACCGGGGAGCTGTTTTTT.

The chain has TRBV5-1 and TRBJ2-1; 10 nucleotides line up with TRBD2. Germline V lookup: CDR1 SGHRS, CDR2 YFSETQ. CDR3 length equals 17 residues. V gave up 0 bases and J gave up 0 bases; unmatched junction bases: 3. The DNA for the CDR3 is TGCGCCAGCAGCTTGGGGGCTAGCGGGAGCTCCTACAATGAGCAGTTCTTC. Encoded protein: CASSLGASGSSYNEQFF.

The chain recombines TRBV19 with TRBJ2-5; TRBD1 aligns across 12 bases. Per the germline V gene, CDR1 is LNHDA and CDR2 is SQIVND (reference sequence). V lost 6 bases and J lost 4; bases outside the gene matches: 3. The CDR3 covers 14 residues. In DNA, the CDR3 is TGTGCCAGTAGGGGGACAGGGGGCCCAGAGACCCAGTACTTC. As protein: CASRGTGGPETQYF.

The chain combines TRBV5-1 with TRBJ2-3; 10 nucleotides match TRBD2. The V gene end was trimmed by 2 bases and the J gene end by 5 bases; junction bases not matched to a gene: 5. Germline lookup yields CDR1 SGHRS and CDR2 YFSETQ. CDR3 length equals 15 residues. This CDR3 reads CASSLLAGHEDTQYF. The CDR3 DNA reads as TGCGCCAGCAGCTTACTAGCGGGGCACGAAGATACGCAGTATTTT.

The chain couples TRBV19 to TRBJ2-1; possible D gene TRBD1, 5 bases. This CDR3 spans 13 amino acids. Germline CDR1 is LNHDA and CDR2 is SQIVND (reference sequence). Deletions cut 10 bases from V and 2 bases from J, with 12 bases between. The CDR3 is CATGAATYNEQFF. CDR3 coding DNA: TGTGCCACTGGGGCCGCAACCTACAATGAGCAGTTCTTC.

Here the CDR3 reads CASRPTRGGPDTQYF. DNA of the CDR3: TGTGCCAGCAGACCCACCCGGGGGGGTCCAGATACGCAGTATTTT. The chain uses TRBV6-5 and TRBJ2-3, with 8 nucleotides matching TRBD2. Germline lookup yields CDR1 MNHEY and CDR2 SVGAGI. The CDR3 runs to 15 residues. With V trimmed by 6 bases and J by 4 bases, 9 bases remained unmatched.

The V call is TRBV6-1, the J call TRBJ1-1, with TRBD1 matching over 8 bases. Unmatched junction bases numbered 12, after V lost 4 bases and J lost 5 bases. This CDR3 contains 16 residues. CDR1 and CDR2 from the germline V gene are MNHNS and SASEGT. CDR3: CASSAPRDRPRTEAFF. The CDR3 nucleotides read TGTGCCAGCAGTGCCCCCCGGGACAGGCCCCGTACTGAAGCTTTCTTT.

V and J are TRBV6-6 and TRBJ1-4, with 8 bases that match TRBD1. Germline CDR1 is MNHNY and CDR2 is SVGAGI (reference sequence). CDR3 length equals 14 residues. With 4 bases clipped from V and 8 bases from J, the junction kept 6 bases outside the gene matches. This CDR3 reads CASSSGQGWEKLFF. The CDR3 DNA sequence: TGTGCCAGCAGTTCCGGACAGGGTTGGGAAAAACTGTTTTTT.

This chain links TRBV29-1 with TRBJ1-2, with 9 bases fitting TRBD1. J gave up 5 bases and V 8 bases, and 3 bases lay outside the gene matches. This CDR3 is built from 11 residues. Germline CDR1 reads SQVTM; CDR2 reads ANQGSEA. The CDR3 sequence is CSLGQGYGYTF. CDR3 DNA: TGCAGCCTTGGACAGGGGTATGGCTACACCTTC.

The CDR3 DNA follows: TGCGCCAGCAGCTTGGGAACTATGAACACTGAAGCTTTCTTT. It is translated as CASSLGTMNTEAFF. The chain employs TRBV5-1 and TRBJ1-1; no definite D call. Germline CDR1 and CDR2: SGHRS and YFSETQ. This CDR3 spans 14 amino acids. V lost 0 bases and J 0 bases, leaving 6 bases between the germline ends.

This clone was seen a handful of times. The chain uses TRBV11-2 and TRBJ2-3; TRBD2 is a possible D gene (6 bases). The CDR3 runs 19 residues. V lost 4 bases to trimming and J lost 0 bases, with 23 bases between them. The V gene's germline CDR1 is SGHAT and CDR2 FQNNGV. Here the CDR3 DNA reads TGTGCCAGCAGCTCCCTAGCGAGCCCTGCTGACACTAGCACAGATACGCAGTATTTT. It specifies CASSSLASPADTSTDTQYF.

The genes are TRBV6-1 and TRBJ2-3, with D possibly being TRBD2 (7 bases). CDR3 length: 16 amino acids. Germline V gene data show CDR1 as MNHNS and CDR2 as SASEGT. Between the trimmed V and J ends, which lost 3 bases and 3 bases, there was a span of 16 bases. The CDR3 DNA is TGTGCCAGCAGTGAGATGGGGGCTAGCGGTACAGATACGCAGTATTTT. Translating gives CASSEMGASGTDTQYF.

The chain uses TRBV14 and TRBJ2-1; 11 bases are shared with TRBD2. The CDR3 is 16 residues long. V lost 3 bases, J lost 4 bases, and 5 bases stayed unmatched. The germline CDR1 and CDR2 sequences are SGHDN and FVKESK. Here the CDR3 reads CASSHRSGRAYNEQFF. The CDR3 DNA sequence: TGTGCCAGCAGCCACCGTAGCGGGAGGGCGTACAATGAGCAGTTCTTC. Full variable domain (rest looked up from reference TRBV14 and TRBJ2-1): EAGVTQFPSHSVIEKGQTVTLRCDPISGHDNLYWYRRVMGKEIKFLLHFVKESKQDESGMPNNRFLAERTGGTYSTLKVQPAELEDSGVYFCASSHRSGRAYNEQFFGPGTRLTVL.

The chain joins TRBV29-1 to TRBJ1-1; D remains unclear. Between the trimmed V and J ends, which lost 4 bases and 3 bases, there was a span of 6 bases. CDR1 and CDR2 (germline): SQVTM, ANQGSEA. This CDR3 comprises 11 residues. The CDR3 reads CSVVYDTEAFF. The DNA of the CDR3 is TGCAGCGTTGTTTATGACACTGAAGCTTTCTTT.

This sequence joins TRBV19 and TRBJ1-2, with D perhaps matching TRBD1 (5 bases). Trimming removed 7 bases at V and 4 bases at J, with 19 bases between. CDR3 length: 15 residues. Germline V lookup: CDR1 LNHDA, CDR2 SQIVND (reference sequence). CDR3 nucleotide sequence: TGTGCCAGTACCAATGGGGGGGTATTAGGCTATGGCTACACCTTC. Translated: CASTNGGVLGYGYTF.